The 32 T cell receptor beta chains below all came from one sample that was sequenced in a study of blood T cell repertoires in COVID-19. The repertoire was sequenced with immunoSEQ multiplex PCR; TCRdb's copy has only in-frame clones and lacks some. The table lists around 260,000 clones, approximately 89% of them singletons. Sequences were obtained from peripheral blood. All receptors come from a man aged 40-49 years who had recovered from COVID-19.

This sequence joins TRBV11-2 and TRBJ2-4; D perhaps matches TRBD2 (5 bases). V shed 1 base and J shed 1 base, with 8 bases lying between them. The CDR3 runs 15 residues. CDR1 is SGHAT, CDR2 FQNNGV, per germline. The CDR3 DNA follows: TGTGCCAGCAGCTTAGTAGGGAGTGCCAAAAACATTCAGTACTTC. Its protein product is CASSLVGSAKNIQYF. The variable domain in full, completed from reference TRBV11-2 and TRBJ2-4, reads EAGVAQSPRYKIIEKRQSVAFWCNPISGHATLYWYQQILGQGPKLLIQFQNNGVVDDSQLPKDRFSAERLKGVDSTLKIQPAKLEDSAVYLCASSLVGSAKNIQYFGAGTRLSVL.

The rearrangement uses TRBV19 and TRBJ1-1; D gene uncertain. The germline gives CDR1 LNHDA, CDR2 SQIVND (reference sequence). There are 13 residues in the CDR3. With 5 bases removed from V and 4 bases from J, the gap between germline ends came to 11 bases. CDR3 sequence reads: CASSASVGTEAFF. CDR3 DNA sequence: TGTGCCAGTAGTGCCAGTGTTGGCACTGAAGCTTTCTTT.

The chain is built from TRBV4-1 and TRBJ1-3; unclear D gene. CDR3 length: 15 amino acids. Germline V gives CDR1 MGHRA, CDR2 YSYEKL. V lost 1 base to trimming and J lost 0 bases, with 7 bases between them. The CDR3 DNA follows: TGCGCCAGCAGCCAAGCTGTGTACTCTGGAAACACCATATATTTT. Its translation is CASSQAVYSGNTIYF.

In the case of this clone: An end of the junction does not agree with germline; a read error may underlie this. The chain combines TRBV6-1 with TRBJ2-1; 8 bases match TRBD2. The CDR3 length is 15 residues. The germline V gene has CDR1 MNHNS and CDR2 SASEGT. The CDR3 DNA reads TGTGCCAGCAGAGAAGCGGGAGCCTCCTACAATGAGCAGTTCTTC. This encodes CASREAGASYNEQFF.

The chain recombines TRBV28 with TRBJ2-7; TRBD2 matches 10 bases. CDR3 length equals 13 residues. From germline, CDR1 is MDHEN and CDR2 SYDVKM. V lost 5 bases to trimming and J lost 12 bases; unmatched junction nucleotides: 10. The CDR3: CASSQGASGRAYF. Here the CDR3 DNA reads TGTGCCAGCAGTCAAGGGGCTAGCGGGAGAGCGTACTTC. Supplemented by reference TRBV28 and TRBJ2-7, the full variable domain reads DVKVTQSSRYLVKRTGEKVFLECVQDMDHENMFWYRQDPGLGLRLIYFSYDVKMKEKGDIPEGYSVSREKKERFSLILESASTNQTSMYLCASSQGASGRAYFGPGTRLTVT.

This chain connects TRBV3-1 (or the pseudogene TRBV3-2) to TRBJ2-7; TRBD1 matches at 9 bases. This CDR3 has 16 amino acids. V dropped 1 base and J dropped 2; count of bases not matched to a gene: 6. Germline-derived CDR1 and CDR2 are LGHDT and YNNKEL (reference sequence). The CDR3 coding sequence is TGTGCCAGCAGCCAAGTGGTAGGACAGGGGCCCTACGAGCAGTACTTC. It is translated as CASSQVVGQGPYEQYF.

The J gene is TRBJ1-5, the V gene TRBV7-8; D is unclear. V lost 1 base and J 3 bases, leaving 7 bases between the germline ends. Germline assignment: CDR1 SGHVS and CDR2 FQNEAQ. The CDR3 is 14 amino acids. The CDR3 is CASSLDSINQPQHF. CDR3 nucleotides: TGTGCCAGCAGCTTAGACAGCATCAATCAGCCCCAGCATTTT.

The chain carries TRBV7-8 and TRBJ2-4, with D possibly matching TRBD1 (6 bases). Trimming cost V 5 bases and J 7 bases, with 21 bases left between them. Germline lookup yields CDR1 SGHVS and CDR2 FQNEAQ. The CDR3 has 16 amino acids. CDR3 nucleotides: TGTGCCAGCAGCCGAAGCAGCGGTCCCCAGGGGAACATTCAGTACTTC. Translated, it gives CASSRSSGPQGNIQYF. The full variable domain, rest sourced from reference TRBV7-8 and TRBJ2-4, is GAGVSQSPRYKVAKRGQDVALRCDPISGHVSLFWYQQALGQGPEFLTYFQNEAQLDKSGLPSDRFFAERPEGSVSTLKIQRTQQEDSAVYLCASSRSSGPQGNIQYFGAGTRLSVL.

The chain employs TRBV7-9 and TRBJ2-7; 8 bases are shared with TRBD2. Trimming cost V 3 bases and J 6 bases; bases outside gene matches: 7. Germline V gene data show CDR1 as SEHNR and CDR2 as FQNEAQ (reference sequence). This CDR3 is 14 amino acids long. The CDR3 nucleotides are TGTGCCAGCAGCTTTAGCGGGACCCGCTCCGAGCAGTACTTC. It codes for CASSFSGTRSEQYF. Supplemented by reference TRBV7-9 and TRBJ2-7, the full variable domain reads DTGVSQNPRHKITKRGQNVTFRCDPISEHNRLYWYRQTLGQGPEFLTYFQNEAQLEKSRLLSDRFSAERPKGSFSTLEIQRTEQGDSAMYLCASSFSGTRSEQYFGPGTRLTVT.

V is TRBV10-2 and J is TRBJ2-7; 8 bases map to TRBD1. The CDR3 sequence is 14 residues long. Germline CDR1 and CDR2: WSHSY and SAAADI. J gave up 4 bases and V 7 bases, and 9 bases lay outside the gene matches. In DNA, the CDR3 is TGCGCCAGCAAGGACAGGGCCAATATTTACGAGCAGTACTTC. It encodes CASKDRANIYEQYF.

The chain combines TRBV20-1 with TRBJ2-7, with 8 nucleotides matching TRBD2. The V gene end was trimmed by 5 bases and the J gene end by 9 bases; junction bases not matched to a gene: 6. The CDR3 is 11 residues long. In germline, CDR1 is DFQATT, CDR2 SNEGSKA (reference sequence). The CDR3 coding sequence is TGCAGTGCTGATCAGACTAGCGCGCAGTACTTC. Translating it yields CSADQTSAQYF.

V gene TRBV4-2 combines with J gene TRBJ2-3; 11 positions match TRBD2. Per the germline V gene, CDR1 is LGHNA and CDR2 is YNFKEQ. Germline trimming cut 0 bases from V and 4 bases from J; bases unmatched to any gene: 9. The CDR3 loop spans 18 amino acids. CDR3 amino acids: CASSQESGLAGGADTQYF. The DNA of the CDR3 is TGTGCCAGCAGCCAAGAATCCGGTCTAGCGGGAGGAGCAGATACGCAGTATTTT.

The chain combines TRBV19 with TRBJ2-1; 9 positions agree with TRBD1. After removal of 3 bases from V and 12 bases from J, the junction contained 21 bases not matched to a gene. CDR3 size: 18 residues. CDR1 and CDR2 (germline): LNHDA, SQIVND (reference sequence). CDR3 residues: CASSIVRDRVAHTTGQFF. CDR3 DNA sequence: TGTGCCAGTAGTATCGTGAGGGACAGGGTGGCCCACACCACGGGGCAGTTCTTC.

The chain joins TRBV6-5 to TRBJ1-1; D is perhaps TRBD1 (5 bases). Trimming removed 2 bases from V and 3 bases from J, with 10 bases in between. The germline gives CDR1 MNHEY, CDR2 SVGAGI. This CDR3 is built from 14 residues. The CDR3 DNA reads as TGTGCCAGCAGTTACCGGGGAGGGGACACTGAAGCTTTCTTT. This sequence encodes CASSYRGGDTEAFF.

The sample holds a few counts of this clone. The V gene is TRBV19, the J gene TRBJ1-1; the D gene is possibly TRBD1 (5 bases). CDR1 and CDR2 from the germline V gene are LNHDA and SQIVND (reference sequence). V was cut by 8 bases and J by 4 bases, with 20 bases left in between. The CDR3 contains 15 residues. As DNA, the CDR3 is TGTGCCAGTTCCTCCTCCGCGGCAGGGTCCACTGAAGCTTTCTTT. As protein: CASSSSAAGSTEAFF.

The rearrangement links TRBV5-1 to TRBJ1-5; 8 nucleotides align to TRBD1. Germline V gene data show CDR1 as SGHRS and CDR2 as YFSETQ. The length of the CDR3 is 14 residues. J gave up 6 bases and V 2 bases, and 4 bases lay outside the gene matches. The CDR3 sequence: CASSFGQGSQPQHF. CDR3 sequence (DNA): TGCGCCAGCAGCTTCGGACAGGGTAGTCAGCCCCAGCATTTT.

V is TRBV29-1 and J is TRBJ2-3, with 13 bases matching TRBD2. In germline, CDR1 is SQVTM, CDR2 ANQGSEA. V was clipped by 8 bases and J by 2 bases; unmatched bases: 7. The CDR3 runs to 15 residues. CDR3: CSTGGTSGATDTQYF. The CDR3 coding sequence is TGCAGCACCGGAGGGACTAGCGGGGCCACAGATACGCAGTATTTT.

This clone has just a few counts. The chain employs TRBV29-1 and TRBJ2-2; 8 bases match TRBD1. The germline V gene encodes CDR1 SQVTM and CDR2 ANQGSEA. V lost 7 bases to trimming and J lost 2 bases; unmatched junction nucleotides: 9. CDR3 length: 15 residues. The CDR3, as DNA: TGCAGCGCAGTGACAGGGGCCTTAAACACCGGGGAGCTGTTTTTT. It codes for CSAVTGALNTGELFF.

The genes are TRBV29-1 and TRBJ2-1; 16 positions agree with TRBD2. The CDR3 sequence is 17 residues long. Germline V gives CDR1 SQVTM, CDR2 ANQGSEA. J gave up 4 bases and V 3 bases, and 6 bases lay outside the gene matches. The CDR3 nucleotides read TGCAGCGTTGAGGGGACTAGCGGGGGGGCCGGGTACAATGAGCAGTTCTTC. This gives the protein CSVEGTSGGAGYNEQFF.

Here the CDR3 DNA reads TGCAGCGTCATTACAACTAGCGGCGAGATGTATTTT. The encoded protein is CSVITTSGEMYF. V is TRBV29-1 and J is TRBJ2-3, with TRBD2 identical over 8 bases. Unmatched junction bases numbered 13, after V lost 6 bases and J lost 14 bases. Germline V lookup: CDR1 SQVTM, CDR2 ANQGSEA. The CDR3 is made up of 12 amino acids.

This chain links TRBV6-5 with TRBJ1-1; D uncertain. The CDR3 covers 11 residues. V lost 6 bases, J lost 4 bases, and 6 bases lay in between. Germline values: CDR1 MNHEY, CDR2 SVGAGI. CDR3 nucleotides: TGTGCCAGCAGGCGGGGCACTGAAGCTTTCTTT. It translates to CASRRGTEAFF.

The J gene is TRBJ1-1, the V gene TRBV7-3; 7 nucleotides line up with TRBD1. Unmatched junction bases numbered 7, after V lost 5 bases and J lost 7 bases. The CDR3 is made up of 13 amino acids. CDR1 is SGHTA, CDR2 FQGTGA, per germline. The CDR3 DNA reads TGTGCCAGCAGCCCAGGGACAGTCAATGAAGCTTTCTTT. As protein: CASSPGTVNEAFF. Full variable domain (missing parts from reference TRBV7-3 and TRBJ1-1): GAGVSQTPSNKVTEKGKYVELRCDPISGHTALYWYRQSLGQGPEFLIYFQGTGAADDSGLPNDRFFAVRPEGSVSTLKIQRTERGDSAVYLCASSPGTVNEAFFGQGTRLTVV.

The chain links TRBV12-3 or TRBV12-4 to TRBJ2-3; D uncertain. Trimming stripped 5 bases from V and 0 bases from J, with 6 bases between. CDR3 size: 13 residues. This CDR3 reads CASSKLSTDTQYF. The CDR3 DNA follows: TGTGCCAGCAGTAAGCTTAGCACAGATACGCAGTATTTT.

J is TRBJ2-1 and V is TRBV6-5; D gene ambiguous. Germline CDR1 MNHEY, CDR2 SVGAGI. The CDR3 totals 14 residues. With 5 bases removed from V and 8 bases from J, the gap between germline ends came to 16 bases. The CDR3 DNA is TGTGCCAGCAGTCCCCTACAGCCACCCGATGAGCAGTTCTTC. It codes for CASSPLQPPDEQFF.

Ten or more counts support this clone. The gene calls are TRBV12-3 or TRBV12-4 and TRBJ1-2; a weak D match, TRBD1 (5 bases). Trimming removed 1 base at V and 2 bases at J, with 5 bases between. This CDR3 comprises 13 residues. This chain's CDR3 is CASSLGQNYGYTF. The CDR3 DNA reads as TGTGCCAGCAGTTTAGGACAGAACTATGGCTACACCTTC.

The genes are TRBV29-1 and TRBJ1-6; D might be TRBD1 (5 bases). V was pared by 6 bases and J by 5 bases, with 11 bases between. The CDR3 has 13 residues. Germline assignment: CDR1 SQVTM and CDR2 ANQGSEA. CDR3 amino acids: CSVRPTDNSPLHF. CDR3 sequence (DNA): TGCAGCGTCCGCCCGACAGATAATTCACCCCTCCACTTT.

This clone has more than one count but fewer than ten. The CDR3 here is CASSLSRSNSDGYTF. DNA for the CDR3: TGTGCCAGCAGCCTTAGCCGTTCAAATTCCGACGGCTACACCTTC. The chain links TRBV7-2 to TRBJ1-2; no clear D gene. V lost 5 bases, J lost 8 bases, and 21 bases lay in between. The CDR3 spans 15 residues. Looked up from germline, CDR1 is SGHTA and CDR2 is FQGNSA.

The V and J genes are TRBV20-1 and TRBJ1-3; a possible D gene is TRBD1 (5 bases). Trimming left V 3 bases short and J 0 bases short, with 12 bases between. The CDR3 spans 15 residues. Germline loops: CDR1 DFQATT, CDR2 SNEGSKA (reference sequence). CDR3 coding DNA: TGCAGTGCTAGTAAGGACAAACACTCTGGAAACACCATATATTTT. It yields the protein CSASKDKHSGNTIYF.

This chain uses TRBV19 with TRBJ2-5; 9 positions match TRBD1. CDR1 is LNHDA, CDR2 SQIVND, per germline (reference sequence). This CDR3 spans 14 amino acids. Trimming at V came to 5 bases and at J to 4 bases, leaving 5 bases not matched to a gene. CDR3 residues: CASSADRGVETQYF. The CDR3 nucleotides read TGTGCCAGTAGTGCCGACAGGGGGGTAGAGACCCAGTACTTC.

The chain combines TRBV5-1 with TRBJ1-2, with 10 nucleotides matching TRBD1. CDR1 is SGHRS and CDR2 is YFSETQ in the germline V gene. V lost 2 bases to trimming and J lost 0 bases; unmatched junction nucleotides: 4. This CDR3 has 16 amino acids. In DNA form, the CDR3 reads TGCGCCAGCAGCTTCAACGGACAGGGGGCTAACTATGGCTACACCTTC. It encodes CASSFNGQGANYGYTF.

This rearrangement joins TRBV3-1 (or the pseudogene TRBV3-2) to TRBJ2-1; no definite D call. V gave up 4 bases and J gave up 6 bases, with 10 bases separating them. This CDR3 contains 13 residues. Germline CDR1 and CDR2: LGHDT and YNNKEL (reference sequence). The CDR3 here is CASSPEPSNEQFF. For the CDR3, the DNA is TGTGCCAGCAGCCCCGAACCGAGCAATGAGCAGTTCTTC.

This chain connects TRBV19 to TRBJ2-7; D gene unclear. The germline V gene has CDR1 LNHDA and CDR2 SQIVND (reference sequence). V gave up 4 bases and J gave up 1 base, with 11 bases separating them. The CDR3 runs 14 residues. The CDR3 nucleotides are TGTGCCAGTAGTAGAGAACTCGTTTCCTACGAGCAGTACTTC. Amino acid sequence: CASSRELVSYEQYF.